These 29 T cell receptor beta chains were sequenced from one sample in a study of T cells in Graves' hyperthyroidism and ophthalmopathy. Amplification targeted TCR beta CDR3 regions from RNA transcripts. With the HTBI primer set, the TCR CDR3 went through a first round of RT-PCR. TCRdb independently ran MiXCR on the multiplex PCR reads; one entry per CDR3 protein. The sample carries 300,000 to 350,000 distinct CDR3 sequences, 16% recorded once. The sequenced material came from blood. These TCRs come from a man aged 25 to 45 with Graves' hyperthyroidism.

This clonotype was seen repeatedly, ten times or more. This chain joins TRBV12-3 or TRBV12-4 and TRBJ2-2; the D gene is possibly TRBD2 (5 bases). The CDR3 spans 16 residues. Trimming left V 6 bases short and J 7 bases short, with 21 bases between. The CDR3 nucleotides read TGTGCCAGCAGCGCAAGCGGCAAACTCGAGAGCGGGGAGCTGTTTTTT. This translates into CASSASGKLESGELFF.

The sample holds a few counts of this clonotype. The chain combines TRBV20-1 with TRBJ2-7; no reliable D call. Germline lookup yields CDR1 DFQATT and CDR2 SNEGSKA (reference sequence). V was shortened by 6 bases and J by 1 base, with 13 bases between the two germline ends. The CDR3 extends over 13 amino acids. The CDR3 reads CSAKSGGSYEQYF. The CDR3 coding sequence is TGCAGTGCCAAGTCGGGCGGTTCCTACGAGCAGTACTTC.

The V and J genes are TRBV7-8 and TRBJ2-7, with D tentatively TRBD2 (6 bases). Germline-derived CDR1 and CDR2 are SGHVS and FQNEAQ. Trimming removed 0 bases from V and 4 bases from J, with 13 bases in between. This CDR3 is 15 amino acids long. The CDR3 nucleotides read TGTGCCAGCAGCTTAGCGCTTAGTAGCGGTTACGAGCAGTACTTC. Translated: CASSLALSSGYEQYF.

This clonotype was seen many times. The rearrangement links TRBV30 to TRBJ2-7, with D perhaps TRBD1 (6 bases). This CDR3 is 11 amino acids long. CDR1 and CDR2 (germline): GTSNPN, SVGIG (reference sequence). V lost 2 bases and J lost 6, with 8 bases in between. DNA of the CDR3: TGTGCCTGGAGTTCAGGGGTCGAGCAGTACTTC. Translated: CAWSSGVEQYF.

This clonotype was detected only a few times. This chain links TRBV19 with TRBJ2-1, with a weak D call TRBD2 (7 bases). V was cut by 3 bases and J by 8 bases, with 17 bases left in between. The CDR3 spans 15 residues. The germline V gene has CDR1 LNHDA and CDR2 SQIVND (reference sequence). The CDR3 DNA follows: TGTGCCAGTAGTATGGAAAGGGGGGGTGTTCATGAGCAGTTCTTC. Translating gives CASSMERGGVHEQFF. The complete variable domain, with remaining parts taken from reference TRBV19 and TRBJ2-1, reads DGGITQSPKYLFRKEGQNVTLSCEQNLNHDAMYWYRQDPGQGLRLIYYSQIVNDFQKGDIAEGYSVSREKKESFPLTVTSAQKNPTAFYLCASSMERGGVHEQFFGPGTRLTVL.

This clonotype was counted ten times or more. CDR3: CSARAGTGKFEQYF. The CDR3 region has the DNA TGCAGTGCTAGAGCCGGGACAGGGAAGTTCGAGCAGTACTTC. The chain carries TRBV20-1 and TRBJ2-7, with TRBD1 matching over 9 bases. The trim removed 1 base at V and 6 bases at J, leaving 7 bases unmatched. This CDR3 has 14 amino acids. Germline V lookup: CDR1 DFQATT, CDR2 SNEGSKA (reference sequence).

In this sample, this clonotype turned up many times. The CDR3 spells CASSLATGSGVADTQYF. CDR3 bases: TGTGCCAGCAGCTTAGCCACAGGAAGCGGGGTAGCGGATACGCAGTATTTT. The V gene is TRBV7-9, the J gene TRBJ2-3; 7 nucleotides match TRBD2. The V gene's germline CDR1 is SEHNR and CDR2 FQNEAQ (reference sequence). The CDR3 totals 17 residues. V shed 0 bases and J 6 bases; nucleotides not matched to a gene: 12.

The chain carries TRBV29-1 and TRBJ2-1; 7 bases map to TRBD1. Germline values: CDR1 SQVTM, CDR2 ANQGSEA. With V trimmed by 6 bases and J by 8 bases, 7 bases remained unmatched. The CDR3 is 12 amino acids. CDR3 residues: CSVAPQGDEQFF. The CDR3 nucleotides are TGCAGCGTCGCTCCCCAGGGGGATGAGCAGTTCTTC.

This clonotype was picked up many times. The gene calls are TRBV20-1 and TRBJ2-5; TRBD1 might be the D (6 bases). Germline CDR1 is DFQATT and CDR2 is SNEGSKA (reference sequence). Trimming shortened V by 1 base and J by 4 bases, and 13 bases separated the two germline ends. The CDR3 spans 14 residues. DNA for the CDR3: TGCAGTGCTAGAGGGGCGAGGGACACAGAGACCCAGTACTTC. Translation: CSARGARDTETQYF.

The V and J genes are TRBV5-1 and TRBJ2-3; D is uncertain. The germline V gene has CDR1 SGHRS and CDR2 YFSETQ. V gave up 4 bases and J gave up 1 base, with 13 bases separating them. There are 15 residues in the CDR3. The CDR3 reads CASSPDSPGTDTQYF. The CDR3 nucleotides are TGCGCCAGCAGCCCAGACTCCCCCGGCACAGATACGCAGTATTTT.

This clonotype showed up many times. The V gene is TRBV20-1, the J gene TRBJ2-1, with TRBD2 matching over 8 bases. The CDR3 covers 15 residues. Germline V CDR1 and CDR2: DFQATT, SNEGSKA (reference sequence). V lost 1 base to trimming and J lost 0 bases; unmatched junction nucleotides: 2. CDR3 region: CSARGTSGSYNEQFF. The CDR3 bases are TGCAGTGCTAGAGGCACTAGCGGCTCCTACAATGAGCAGTTCTTC.

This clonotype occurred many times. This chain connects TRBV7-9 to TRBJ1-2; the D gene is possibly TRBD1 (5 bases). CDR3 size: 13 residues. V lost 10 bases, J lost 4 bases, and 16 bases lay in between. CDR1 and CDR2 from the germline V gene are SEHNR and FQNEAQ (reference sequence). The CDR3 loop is CATIVQGGYGYTF. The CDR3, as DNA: TGTGCCACCATCGTTCAGGGCGGCTATGGCTACACCTTC.

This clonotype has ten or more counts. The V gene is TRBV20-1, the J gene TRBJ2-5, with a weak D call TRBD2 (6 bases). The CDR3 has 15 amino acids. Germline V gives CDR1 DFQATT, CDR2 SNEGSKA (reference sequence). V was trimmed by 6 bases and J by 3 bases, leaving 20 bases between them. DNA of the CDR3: TGCAGTGCCCGGAGACTAGGAACCGCGGAAGAGACCCAGTACTTC. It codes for CSARRLGTAEETQYF.

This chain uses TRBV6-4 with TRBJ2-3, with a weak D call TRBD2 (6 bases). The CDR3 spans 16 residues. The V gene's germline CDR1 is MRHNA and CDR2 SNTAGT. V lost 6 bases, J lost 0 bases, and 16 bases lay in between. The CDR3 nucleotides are TGTGCCAGCAGGAAGGATAGCGGTCTAAGCACAGATACGCAGTATTTT. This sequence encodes CASRKDSGLSTDTQYF.

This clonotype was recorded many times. The chain's CDR3 is CAWRAEGNYEQYF. CDR3 DNA sequence: TGTGCCTGGCGCGCCGAGGGGAATTACGAGCAGTACTTC. J is TRBJ2-7 and V is TRBV30; D possibly uses TRBD1 or TRBD2 (5 bases each). Looked up from germline, CDR1 is GTSNPN and CDR2 is SVGIG (reference sequence). The length of the CDR3 is 13 residues. V lost 5 bases and J lost 4, with 15 bases in between.

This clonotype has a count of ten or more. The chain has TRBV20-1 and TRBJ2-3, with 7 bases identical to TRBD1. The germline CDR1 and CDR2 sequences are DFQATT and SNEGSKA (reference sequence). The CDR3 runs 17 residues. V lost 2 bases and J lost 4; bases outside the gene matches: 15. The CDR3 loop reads CSARTSPRDSDADTQYF. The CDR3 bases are TGCAGTGCTAGAACTTCGCCCCGGGACAGCGACGCAGATACGCAGTATTTT.

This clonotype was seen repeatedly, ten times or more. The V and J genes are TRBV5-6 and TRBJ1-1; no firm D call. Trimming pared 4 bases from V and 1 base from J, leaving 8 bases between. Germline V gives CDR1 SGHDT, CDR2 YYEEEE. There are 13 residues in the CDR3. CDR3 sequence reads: CASSATRNTEAFF. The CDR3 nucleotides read TGTGCCAGCAGCGCCACTAGGAACACTGAAGCTTTCTTT.

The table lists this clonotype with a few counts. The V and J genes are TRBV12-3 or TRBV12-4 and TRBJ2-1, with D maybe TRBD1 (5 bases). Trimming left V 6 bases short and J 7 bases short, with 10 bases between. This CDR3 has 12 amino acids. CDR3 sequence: CASRGAVNEQFF. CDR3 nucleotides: TGTGCCAGCAGAGGGGCAGTGAATGAGCAGTTCTTC.

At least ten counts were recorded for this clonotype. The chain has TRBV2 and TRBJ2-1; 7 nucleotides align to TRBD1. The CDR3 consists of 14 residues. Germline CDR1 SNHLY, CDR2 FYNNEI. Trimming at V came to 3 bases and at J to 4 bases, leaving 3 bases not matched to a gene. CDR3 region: CASSDQDRYNEQFF. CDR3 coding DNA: TGTGCCAGCAGTGATCAGGACAGGTACAATGAGCAGTTCTTC.

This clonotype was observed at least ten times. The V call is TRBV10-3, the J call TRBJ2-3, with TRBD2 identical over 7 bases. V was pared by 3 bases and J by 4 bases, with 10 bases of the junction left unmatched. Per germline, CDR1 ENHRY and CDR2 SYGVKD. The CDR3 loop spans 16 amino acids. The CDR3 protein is CAISDGRTRRPDTQYF. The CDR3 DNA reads TGTGCCATCAGTGACGGGAGGACCCGTAGGCCAGATACGCAGTATTTT.

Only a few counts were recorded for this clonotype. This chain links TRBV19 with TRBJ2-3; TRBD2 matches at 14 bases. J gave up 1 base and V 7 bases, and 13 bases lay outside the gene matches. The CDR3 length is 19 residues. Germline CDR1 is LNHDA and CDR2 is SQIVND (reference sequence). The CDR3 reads CASTSRVGTSGRGTDTQYF. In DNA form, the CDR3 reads TGTGCCAGTACCTCGAGGGTAGGGACTAGCGGGAGAGGCACAGATACGCAGTATTTT.

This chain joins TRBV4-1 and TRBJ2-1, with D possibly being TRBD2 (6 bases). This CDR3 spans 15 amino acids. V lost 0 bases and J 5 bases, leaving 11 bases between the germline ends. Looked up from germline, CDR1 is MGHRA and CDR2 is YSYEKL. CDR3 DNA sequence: TGCGCCAGCAGCCAAGATGCGGGACTCCACAATGAGCAGTTCTTC. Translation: CASSQDAGLHNEQFF.

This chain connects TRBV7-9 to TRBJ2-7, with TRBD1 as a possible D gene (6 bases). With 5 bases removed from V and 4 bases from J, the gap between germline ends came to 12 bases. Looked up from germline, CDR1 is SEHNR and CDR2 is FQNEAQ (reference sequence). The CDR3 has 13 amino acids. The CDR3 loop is CASSRQTGYEQYF. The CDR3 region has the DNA TGTGCCAGCAGCCGACAGACAGGTTACGAGCAGTACTTC.

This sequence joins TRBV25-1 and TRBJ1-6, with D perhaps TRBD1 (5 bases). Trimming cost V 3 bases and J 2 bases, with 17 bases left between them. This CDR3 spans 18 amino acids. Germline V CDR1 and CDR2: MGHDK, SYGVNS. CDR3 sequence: CASSDRVGIWPYNSPLHF. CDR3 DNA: TGTGCCAGCAGTGACAGGGTTGGGATCTGGCCCTATAATTCACCCCTCCACTTT.

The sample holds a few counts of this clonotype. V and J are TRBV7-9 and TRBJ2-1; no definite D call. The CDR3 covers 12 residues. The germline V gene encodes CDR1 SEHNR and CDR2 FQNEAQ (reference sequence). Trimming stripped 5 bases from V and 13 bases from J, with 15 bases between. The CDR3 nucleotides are TGTGCCAGCAGCCGTCCTCTAGGCCCCCAGTTCTTC. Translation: CASSRPLGPQFF.

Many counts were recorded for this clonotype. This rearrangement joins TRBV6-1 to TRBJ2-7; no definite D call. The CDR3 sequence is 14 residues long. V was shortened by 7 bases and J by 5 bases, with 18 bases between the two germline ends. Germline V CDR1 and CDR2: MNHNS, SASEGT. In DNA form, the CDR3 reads TGTGCCAGCAAAACTGTTCCCACATCCCACGAGCAGTACTTC. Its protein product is CASKTVPTSHEQYF.

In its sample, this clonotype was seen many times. CDR3 nucleotides: TGTGCCAGCTCACCACCGGGGGGGCCGGGCACTGAAGCTTTCTTT. Its protein is CASSPPGGPGTEAFF. The chain has TRBV18 and TRBJ1-1; maybe TRBD1 (6 bases). The CDR3 sequence is 15 residues long. Germline CDR1 KGHSH, CDR2 LQKENI. Trimming took off 0 bases at V and 4 bases at J, with 12 bases between the two ends.

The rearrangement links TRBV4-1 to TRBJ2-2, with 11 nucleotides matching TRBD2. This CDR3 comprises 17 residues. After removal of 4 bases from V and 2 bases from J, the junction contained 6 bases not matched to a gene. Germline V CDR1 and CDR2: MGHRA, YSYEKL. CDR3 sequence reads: CASSRAGLAGNTGELFF. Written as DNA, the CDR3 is TGCGCCAGCAGCCGAGCAGGACTAGCGGGTAACACCGGGGAGCTGTTTTTT.

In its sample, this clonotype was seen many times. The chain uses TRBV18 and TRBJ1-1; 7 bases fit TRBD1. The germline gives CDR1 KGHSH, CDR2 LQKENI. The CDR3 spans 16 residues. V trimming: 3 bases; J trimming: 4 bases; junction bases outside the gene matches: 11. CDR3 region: CASSPRQGREGTEAFF. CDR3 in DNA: TGTGCCAGCTCACCCAGACAGGGTCGTGAAGGCACTGAAGCTTTCTTT.